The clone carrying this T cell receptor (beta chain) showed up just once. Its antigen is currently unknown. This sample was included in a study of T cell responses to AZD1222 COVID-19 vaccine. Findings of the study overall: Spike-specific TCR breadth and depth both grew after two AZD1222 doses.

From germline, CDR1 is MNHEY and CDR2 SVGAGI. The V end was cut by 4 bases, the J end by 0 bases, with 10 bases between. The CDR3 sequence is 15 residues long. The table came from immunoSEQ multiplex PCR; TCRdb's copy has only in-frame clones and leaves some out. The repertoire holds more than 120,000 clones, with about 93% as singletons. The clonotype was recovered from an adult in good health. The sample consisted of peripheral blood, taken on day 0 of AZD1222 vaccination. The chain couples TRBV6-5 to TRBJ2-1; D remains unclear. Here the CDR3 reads CASSFGGDSYNEQFF. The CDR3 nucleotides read TGTGCCAGCAGTTTTGGCGGAGACTCCTACAATGAGCAGTTCTTC.